This T cell receptor beta chain was found in a study of early T cells in non-severe SARS-CoV-2 infection. The table lists this clonotype with a count of one. Since a much larger clone is just one base distant, this may be a read error. A single record per CDR3 protein comes from TCRdb applying MiXCR to the 5' RACE reads. The data contain about 50,000 distinct CDR3 sequences, approximately 9.4% of them singletons. The CDR3 runs 13 residues. Germline V lookup: CDR1 KGHSY, CDR2 FQNENV. This chain uses TRBV16 with TRBJ2-2; weak D call: TRBD1 (6 bases). The material sequenced was whole blood. This TCR was sampled from an adult who was a healthcare worker with PCR-confirmed SARS-CoV-2 infection or an uninfected control (not recorded which). The CDR3 reads CVSRPDSTGELFF. The CDR3 DNA follows: TGTGTCAGCAGACCGGACAGCACCGGGGAGCTGTTTTTT.